A selection of T cell receptor beta chains follows, all from one sample in a study of T cell repertoires in cytomegalovirus infection. TCRdb called the reads again in MiXCR, with one record for every CDR3 protein. In the table there are around 200,000 distinct CDR3 sequences, roughly two fifths of which are singletons. No antigen has been assigned to these receptors. Specimen: CD8+ T cells from cultured PBMCs, collected from culture after CMV antigen stimulation. All receptors derive from a human donor in good health (CMV status not recorded). Some clones in this sample may be carry-over from other donors' samples. CDR3s include the opening cysteine and the closing phenylalanine or tryptophan. D genes are given only for firm matches. Size is stated for part of the rows, as once, few or many counts, or as a class when the clone is expanded.

CDR3 DNA	CDR3 protein	D gene	clone size	V gene	J gene
TGTGCCAGCAGCACCTTGGCCTACGAGCAGTACTTC	CASSTLAYEQYF	.	few	TRBV7-8	TRBJ2-7
TGTGCCAGCAGCTGGGACGGTAATAGCAATCAGCCCCAGCATTTT	CASSWDGNSNQPQHF	.	.	TRBV28	TRBJ1-5
TGTGCCAGCAAGGCGGAAGAGACCCAGTACTTC	CASKAEETQYF	.	many	TRBV2	TRBJ2-5
TGTGCCAGCAGTGACAGGGTAAACTATGGCTACACCTTC	CASSDRVNYGYTF	.	.	TRBV6-1	TRBJ1-2
TGTGCCAGCAGCTTCGTGACAGGGGGTATTACTAATGAGCAGTTCTTC	CASSFVTGGITNEQFF	TRBD1	many	TRBV7-2	TRBJ2-1
TGTGCCATCAGCCCTAGCGAGGAGATGCCGATTTCCTACGAGCAGTACTTC	CAISPSEEMPISYEQYF	.	.	TRBV10-3	TRBJ2-7
TGTGCCAGCAGTGAACAGAAAGGCTACGAGCAGTACTTC	CASSEQKGYEQYF	.	.	TRBV6-1	TRBJ2-7
TGTGCCAGCAGCTTCCCGGGACTTGTCTCCTACAATGAGCAGTTCTTC	CASSFPGLVSYNEQFF	.	.	TRBV7-9	TRBJ2-1
TGTGCCAGCAGCTTATATACGGGGGGGGCAGAAGATACGCAGTATTTT	CASSLYTGGAEDTQYF	TRBD2	.	TRBV7-8	TRBJ2-3
TGTGCCAGCAGCTTGAAAGTATTCGGGACACTATCAATGAACACTGAAGCTTTCTTT	CASSLKVFGTLSMNTEAFF	.	.	TRBV5-5	TRBJ1-1
TGTGCCAGCAGCTTAGCTGGACAGGCCCGACCCAATGAGCAGTTCTTC	CASSLAGQARPNEQFF	TRBD1	few	TRBV7-2	TRBJ2-1
TGTGCCAGCAGCTCCTCAGAGAACACTGAAGCTTTCTTT	CASSSSENTEAFF	.	.	TRBV7-3	TRBJ1-1
TGTGCCAGCAGCTTGGACAGGGTGGGGTACGAGCAGTACTTC	CASSLDRVGYEQYF	.	.	TRBV5-4	TRBJ2-7
TGCGCCAGCACAAGCAGGGAGATGAACACTGAAGCTTTCTTT	CASTSREMNTEAFF	.	few	TRBV10-2	TRBJ1-1
TGCAGCGTTGTTAGAGACACCGGGGAGCTGTTTTTT	CSVVRDTGELFF	.	.	TRBV29-1	TRBJ2-2
TGCGCCAGCAGCTTGGGGACAGGGTTCTCTGGAAACACCATATATTTT	CASSLGTGFSGNTIYF	TRBD1	.	TRBV5-1	TRBJ1-3
TGTGCCAGCAGGGGACAGGGCAATCAGCCCCAGCATTTT	CASRGQGNQPQHF	TRBD1	many	TRBV2	TRBJ1-5
TGTGCCAGCAGCTCCCTGTGGACAGGGAGGTCTGGCTACACCTTC	CASSSLWTGRSGYTF	TRBD1	once	TRBV7-2	TRBJ1-2
TGTGCCAGCAGCCAAGAGGGGACAAATGGAAACACCATATATTTT	CASSQEGTNGNTIYF	.	.	TRBV4-2	TRBJ1-3
TGTGCCATCAGTCCTCTTAGCGGGGTCAGCACAGATACGCAGTATTTT	CAISPLSGVSTDTQYF	TRBD2	few	TRBV10-3	TRBJ2-3
TGTGCCAGCAGTTTATCCGCGGGAGGGGCAATTCTAGAGACCCAGTACTTC	CASSLSAGGAILETQYF	TRBD2	.	TRBV28	TRBJ2-5
TGTGCCAGCAGTTCTAGGGGAGGACTAGCGGACTACAATGAGCAGTTCTTC	CASSSRGGLADYNEQFF	TRBD2	.	TRBV27	TRBJ2-1
TGTGCCACCAGTGACCCCCGACAGGGGCGTCACCAAGAGACCCAGTACTTC	CATSDPRQGRHQETQYF	TRBD1	.	TRBV24-1	TRBJ2-5
TGTGCCAGCAGCAATGGGGCCGCTCAGCCCCAGCATTTT	CASSNGAAQPQHF	.	.	TRBV7-8	TRBJ1-5
TGTGCCAGCAGTTACGGTAGCGGGAGGGCGATCGGGGAGCTGTTTTTT	CASSYGSGRAIGELFF	TRBD2	.	TRBV6-5	TRBJ2-2
TGTGCCAGCAGCTCGAGCACGGTTAATGAAAAACTGTTTTTT	CASSSSTVNEKLFF	.	few	TRBV7-6	TRBJ1-4
TGTGCCAGCAGCCACGGCAGCTACGAGCAGTACTTC	CASSHGSYEQYF	.	.	TRBV11-3	TRBJ2-7
TGTGCCAGCAGAAGGAGGCAGGGTGGGACCGGGGAGCTGTTTTTT	CASRRRQGGTGELFF	.	few	TRBV6-5	TRBJ2-2
TGTGCCAGCAGCCGTGGGGGGGGCGCCGGTCCAGATACGCAGTATTTT	CASSRGGGAGPDTQYF	.	.	TRBV7-9	TRBJ2-3
TGTGCCAGCAGTTATTCGTGGGGGGAGTATAGAACAGATACGCAGTATTTT	CASSYSWGEYRTDTQYF	.	.	TRBV27	TRBJ2-3
TGTGCCCGCAGCTATCAGGGGACTGGGGCCAACGTCCTGACTTTC	CARSYQGTGANVLTF	.	.	TRBV7-2	TRBJ2-6
TGTGCCAGCAGCTCGGGACTAGCGGGGGCCGCCGGAGAGACCCAGTACTTC	CASSSGLAGAAGETQYF	TRBD2	few	TRBV7-3	TRBJ2-5
TGTGCCACCAGCAGAGGACTGCGTAGTCGAGGCCCCTACAATGAGCAGTTCTTC	CATSRGLRSRGPYNEQFF	.	few	TRBV15	TRBJ2-1
TGTGCCAGCAGTTTTCAGCTAGGGGGGGGCTACACCTTC	CASSFQLGGGYTF	.	.	TRBV27	TRBJ1-2
TGTGCCAGCAGTCCTGGAGAGGGTCTGAACACTGAAGCTTTCTTT	CASSPGEGLNTEAFF	.	.	TRBV6-6	TRBJ1-1